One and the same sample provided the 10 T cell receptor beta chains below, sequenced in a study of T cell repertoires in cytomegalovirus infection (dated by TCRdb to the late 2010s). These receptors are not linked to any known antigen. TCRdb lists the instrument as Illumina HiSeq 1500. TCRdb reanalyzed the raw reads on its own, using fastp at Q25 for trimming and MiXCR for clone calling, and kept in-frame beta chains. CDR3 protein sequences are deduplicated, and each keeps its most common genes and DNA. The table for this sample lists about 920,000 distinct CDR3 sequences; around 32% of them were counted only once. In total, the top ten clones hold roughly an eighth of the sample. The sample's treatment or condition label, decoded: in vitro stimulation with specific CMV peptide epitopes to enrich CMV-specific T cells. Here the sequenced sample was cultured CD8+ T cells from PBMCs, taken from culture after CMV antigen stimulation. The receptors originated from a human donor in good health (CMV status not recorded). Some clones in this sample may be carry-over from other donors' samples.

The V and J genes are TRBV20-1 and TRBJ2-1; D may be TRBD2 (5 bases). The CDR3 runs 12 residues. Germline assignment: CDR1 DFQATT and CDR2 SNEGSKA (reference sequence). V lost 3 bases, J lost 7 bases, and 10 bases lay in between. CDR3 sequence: CSASGVGNEQFF. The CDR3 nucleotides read TGCAGTGCTAGCGGGGTTGGGAATGAGCAGTTCTTC.

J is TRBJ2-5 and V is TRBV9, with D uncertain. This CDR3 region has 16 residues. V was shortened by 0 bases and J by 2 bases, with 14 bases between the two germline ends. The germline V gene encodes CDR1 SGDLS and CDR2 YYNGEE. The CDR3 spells CASSVDSEGWQETQYF. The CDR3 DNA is TGTGCCAGCAGCGTAGATTCGGAAGGGTGGCAAGAGACCCAGTACTTC.

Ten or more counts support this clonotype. The CDR3 DNA sequence: TGTGCCAGCAGCTCCATAAAGAGGTCCAGGGGGGACTATGGCTACACCTTC. Translated: CASSSIKRSRGDYGYTF. This chain connects TRBV7-8 to TRBJ1-2, with 7 nucleotides matching TRBD1. V shed 4 bases, J shed 3 bases, and the junction held 14 bases outside the gene matches. The CDR3 is 17 amino acids. CDR1 SGHVS and CDR2 FQNEAQ come from the germline V gene.

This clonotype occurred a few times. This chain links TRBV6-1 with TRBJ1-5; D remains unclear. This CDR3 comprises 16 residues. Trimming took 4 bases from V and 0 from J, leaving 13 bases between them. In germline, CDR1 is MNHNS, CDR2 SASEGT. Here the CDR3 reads CASSGAVAYSNQPQHF. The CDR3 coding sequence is TGTGCCAGCAGTGGAGCCGTGGCATATAGCAATCAGCCCCAGCATTTT.

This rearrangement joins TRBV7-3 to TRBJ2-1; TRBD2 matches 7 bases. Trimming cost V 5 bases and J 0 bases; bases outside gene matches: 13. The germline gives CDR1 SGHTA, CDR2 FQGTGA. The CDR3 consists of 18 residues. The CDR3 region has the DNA TGTGCCAGCAGCCATTTGGGCTTGACTAGCAGCTCCTACAATGAGCAGTTCTTC. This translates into CASSHLGLTSSSYNEQFF.

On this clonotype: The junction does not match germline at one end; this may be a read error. The CDR3: CASSPGTGAYELYF. In nucleotides, the CDR3 is TGTGCCAGCAGCCCAGGGACAGGGGCCTACGAGCTGTACTTC. This sequence joins TRBV14 and TRBJ2-7, with TRBD1 identical over 10 bases. This CDR3 is built from 14 residues. CDR1 and CDR2 (germline): SGHDN, FVKESK.

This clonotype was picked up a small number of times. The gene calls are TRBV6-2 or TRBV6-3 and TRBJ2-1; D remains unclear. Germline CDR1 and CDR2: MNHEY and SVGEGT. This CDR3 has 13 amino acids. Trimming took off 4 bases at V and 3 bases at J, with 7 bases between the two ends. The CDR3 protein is CASSWAFYNEQFF. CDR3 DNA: TGTGCCAGCAGTTGGGCCTTCTACAATGAGCAGTTCTTC.

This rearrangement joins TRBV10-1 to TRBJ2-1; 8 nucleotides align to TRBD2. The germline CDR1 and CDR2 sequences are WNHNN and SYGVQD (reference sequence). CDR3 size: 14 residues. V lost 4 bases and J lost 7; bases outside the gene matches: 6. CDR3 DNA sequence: TGCGCCAGCAGTGTGACTAGCGAAGAAAATGAGCAGTTCTTC. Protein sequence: CASSVTSEENEQFF.

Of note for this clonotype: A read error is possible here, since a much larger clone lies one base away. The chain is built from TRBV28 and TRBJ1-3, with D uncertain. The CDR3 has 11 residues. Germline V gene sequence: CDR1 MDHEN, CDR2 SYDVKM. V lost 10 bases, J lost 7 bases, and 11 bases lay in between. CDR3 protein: CANSQWNTIYF. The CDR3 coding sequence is TGTGCCAACAGCCAATGGAACACCATATATTTT.

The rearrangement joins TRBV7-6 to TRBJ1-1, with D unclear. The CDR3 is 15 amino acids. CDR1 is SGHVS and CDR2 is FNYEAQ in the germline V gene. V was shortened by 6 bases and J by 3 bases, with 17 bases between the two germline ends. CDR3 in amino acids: CASSLLLTSDTEAFF. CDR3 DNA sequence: TGTGCCAGCAGTCTTCTTTTGACATCTGACACTGAAGCTTTCTTT.